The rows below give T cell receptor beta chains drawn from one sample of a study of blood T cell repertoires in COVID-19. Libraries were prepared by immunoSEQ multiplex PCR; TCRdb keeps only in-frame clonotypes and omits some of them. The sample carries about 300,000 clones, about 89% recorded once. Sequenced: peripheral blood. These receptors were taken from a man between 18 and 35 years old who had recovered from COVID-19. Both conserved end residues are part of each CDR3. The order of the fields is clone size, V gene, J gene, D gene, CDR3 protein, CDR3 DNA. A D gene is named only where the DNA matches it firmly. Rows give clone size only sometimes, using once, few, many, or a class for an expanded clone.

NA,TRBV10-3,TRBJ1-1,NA,CAISEARVSTEAFF,TGTGCCATCAGTGAGGCAAGAGTGTCCACTGAAGCTTTCTTT
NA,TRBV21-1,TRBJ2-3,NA,CASSKPAWETSGIDTQYF,TGTGCCAGCAGCAAACCAGCTTGGGAGACTAGCGGGATAGATACGCAGTATTTT
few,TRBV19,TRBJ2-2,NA,CASMQFNTGELFF,TGTGCCAGTATGCAGTTTAACACCGGGGAGCTGTTTTTT
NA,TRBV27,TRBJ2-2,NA,CASSLRGRNTGELFF,TGTGCCAGCAGTTTAAGGGGTAGGAACACCGGGGAGCTGTTTTTT
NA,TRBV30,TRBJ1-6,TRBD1,CACEFPGTGNSPLHF,TGTGCCTGTGAATTCCCCGGGACAGGGAATTCACCCCTCCACTTT
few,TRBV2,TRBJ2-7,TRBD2,CASSDSGGFYEQYF,TGTGCCAGCAGTGATAGCGGGGGCTTCTACGAGCAGTACTTC
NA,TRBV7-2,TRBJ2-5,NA,CASSPAVVQETQYF,TGTGCCAGCAGTCCCGCGGTGGTCCAAGAGACCCAGTACTTC
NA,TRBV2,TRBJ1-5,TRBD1,CASMTDRGSNQPQHF,TGTGCCAGCATGACCGACAGGGGTAGCAATCAGCCCCAGCATTTT
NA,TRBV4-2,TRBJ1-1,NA,CASSQEGGASTEAFF,TGTGCCAGCAGCCAAGAGGGGGGAGCAAGCACTGAAGCTTTCTTT
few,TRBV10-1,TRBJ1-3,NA,CASSPQDGNTIYF,TGCGCCAGCAGCCCACAGGACGGAAACACCATATATTTT